These T cell receptor beta chains were read from a single sample in a study of beta chain features in type 1 diabetes. Assay used: immunoSEQ multiplex PCR; TCRdb lists only in-frame clones, some missing. The top ten hold 0.01% of the sample, which has 350,000 to 450,000 clones, 10% to 15% seen once. The sample was naive CD4+ T cells from blood. These receptor sequences come from a woman younger than 35 with type 1 diabetes. Each CDR3 is given with its conserved first and last residue. The D gene is left open where the match is weak. Where a row states a size, it is once, few, many or the class of an expanded clone; other rows omit it.

TRBD1 | TRBJ2-7 | NA | TRBV7-9 | CASSWSGTEAYEQYF | TGTGCCAGCAGCTGGTCCGGGACAGAGGCCTACGAGCAGTACTTC
TRBD1 | TRBJ2-2 | NA | TRBV29-1 | CSALTGVTGELFF | TGCAGCGCCCTGACAGGGGTGACCGGGGAGCTGTTTTTT
NA | TRBJ2-7 | few | TRBV2 | CASRLQGPYEQYF | TGTGCCAGCAGGCTACAGGGTCCCTACGAGCAGTACTTC
TRBD1 | TRBJ2-5 | NA | TRBV11-2 | CASSLRQGTKTQYF | TGTGCCAGCAGCCTCAGACAGGGTACGAAGACCCAGTACTTC
NA | TRBJ2-7 | few | TRBV28 | CASRDSYEQYF | TGTGCCAGCAGGGACAGCTACGAGCAGTACTTC
TRBD1 | TRBJ1-2 | NA | TRBV5-4 | CASSLERTGVGYTF | TGTGCCAGCAGCTTGGAGAGGACAGGGGTTGGCTACACCTTC
NA | TRBJ1-5 | few | TRBV19 | CASSARGNQPQHF | TGTGCCAGTAGTGCCCGGGGCAATCAGCCCCAGCATTTT
NA | TRBJ1-6 | NA | TRBV25-1 | CASSQEFAYNSPLHF | TGTGCCAGCAGTCAGGAATTCGCCTATAATTCACCCCTCCACTTT
NA | TRBJ1-5 | NA | TRBV4-2 | CASSQEALGNQPQHF | TGTGCCAGCAGCCAAGAAGCCTTGGGCAATCAGCCCCAGCATTTT
TRBD2 | TRBJ2-1 | NA | TRBV28 | CASKYVRTSGRYEQFF | TGTGCCAGCAAATATGTAAGGACTAGCGGGAGGTATGAGCAGTTCTTC
NA | TRBJ1-2 | few | TRBV27 | CVPTGGYTF | TGTGTCCCCACGGGGGGCTACACCTTC
NA | TRBJ2-6 | NA | TRBV6-4 | CASRASGANVLTF | TGTGCCAGCAGAGCGTCTGGGGCCAACGTCCTGACTTTC